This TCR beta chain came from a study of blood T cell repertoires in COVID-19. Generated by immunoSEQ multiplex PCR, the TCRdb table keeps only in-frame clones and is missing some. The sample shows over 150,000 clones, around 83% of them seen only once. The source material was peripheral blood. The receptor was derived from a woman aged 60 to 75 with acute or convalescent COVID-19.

The CDR3 nucleotides are TGTGCTAGTGGTCCCGGGTTAACTAATGAAAAACTGTTTTTT. Protein product: CASGPGLTNEKLFF. This sequence joins TRBV12-5 and TRBJ1-4; D gene ambiguous. This CDR3 region has 14 residues. Trimming removed 5 bases at V and 1 base at J, with 8 bases between. Germline-derived CDR1 and CDR2 are LGHNT and FRNRAP.